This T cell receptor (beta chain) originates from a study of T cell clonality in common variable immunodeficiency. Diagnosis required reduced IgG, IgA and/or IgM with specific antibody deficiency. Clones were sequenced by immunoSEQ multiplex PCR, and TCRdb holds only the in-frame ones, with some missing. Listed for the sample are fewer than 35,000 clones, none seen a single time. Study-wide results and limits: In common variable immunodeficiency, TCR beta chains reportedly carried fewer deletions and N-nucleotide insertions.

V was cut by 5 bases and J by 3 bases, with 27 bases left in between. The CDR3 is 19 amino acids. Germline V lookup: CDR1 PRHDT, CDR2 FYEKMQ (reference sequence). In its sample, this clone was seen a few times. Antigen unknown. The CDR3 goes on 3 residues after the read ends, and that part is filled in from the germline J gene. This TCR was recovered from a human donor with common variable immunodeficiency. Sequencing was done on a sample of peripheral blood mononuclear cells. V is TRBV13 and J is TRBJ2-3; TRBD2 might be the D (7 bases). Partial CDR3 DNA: TGTGCCAGCAGCACCCCCCGCGGGGGCCGACTTAGATTAACAGATACG. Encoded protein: CASSTPRGGRLRLTDT. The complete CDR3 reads CASSTPRGGRLRLTDTQYF.